This TCR beta chain was sequenced in a study of vaccination and CD4 T cells after COVID-19. About the research overall: Median draw time for post-COVID samples was 95 to 110 days post-diagnosis (range 35 to 161). The cells were exposed to overlapping spike peptides originating from SARS-CoV-2, HCoV-NL63, HCoV-OC43 and HCoV-229E for stimulation. General observations from the study: SARS-CoV-2-reactive clonotype medians increased from roughly 21 to 40, not significantly.

Treatment given: approximately nine-day PBMC culture with coronavirus spike peptide pools or control peptides (ViraFEST assay). The unexposed donor's CD4+ T cells were collected before the COVID-19 pandemic (2011-2018). ViraFEST expanded antigen-specific T cells with peptide pools, then sequenced TCRs. On this clonotype itself: Its matching antigen is unknown.

Sequenced with the Oncomine TCR Beta short-read assay was DNA taken from cultured CD4+ T cells. TCRdb independently ran MiXCR on the PCR reads; one entry per CDR3 protein. The table lists 9,300 or so distinct CDR3 sequences, 45% to 55% of them singletons. Germline values: CDR1 LNHDA, CDR2 SQIVND (reference sequence). V was pared by 6 bases and J by 4 bases, with 13 bases between. This CDR3 spans 14 amino acids. Source material: CD4+ T cells from blood, cultured in vitro. The rearrangement joins TRBV19 to TRBJ1-3, with a tentative D call TRBD1 (5 bases). This clonotype originated in a human donor in good health. The CDR3 DNA is TGTGCCAGTAGGCAGGGTCTGAGCGGAAACACCATATATTTT. Its protein is CASRQGLSGNTIYF.